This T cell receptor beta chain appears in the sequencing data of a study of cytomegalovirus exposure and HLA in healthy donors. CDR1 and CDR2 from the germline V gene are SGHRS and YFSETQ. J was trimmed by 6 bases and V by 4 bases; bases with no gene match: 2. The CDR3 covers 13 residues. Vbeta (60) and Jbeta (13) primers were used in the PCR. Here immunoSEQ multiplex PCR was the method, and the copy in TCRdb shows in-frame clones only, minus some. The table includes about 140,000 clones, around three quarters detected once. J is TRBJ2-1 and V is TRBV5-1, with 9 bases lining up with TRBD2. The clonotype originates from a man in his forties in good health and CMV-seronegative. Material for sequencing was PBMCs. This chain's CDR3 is CASSIAGVNEQFF. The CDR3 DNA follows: TGCGCCAGCAGCATAGCGGGAGTCAATGAGCAGTTCTTC.